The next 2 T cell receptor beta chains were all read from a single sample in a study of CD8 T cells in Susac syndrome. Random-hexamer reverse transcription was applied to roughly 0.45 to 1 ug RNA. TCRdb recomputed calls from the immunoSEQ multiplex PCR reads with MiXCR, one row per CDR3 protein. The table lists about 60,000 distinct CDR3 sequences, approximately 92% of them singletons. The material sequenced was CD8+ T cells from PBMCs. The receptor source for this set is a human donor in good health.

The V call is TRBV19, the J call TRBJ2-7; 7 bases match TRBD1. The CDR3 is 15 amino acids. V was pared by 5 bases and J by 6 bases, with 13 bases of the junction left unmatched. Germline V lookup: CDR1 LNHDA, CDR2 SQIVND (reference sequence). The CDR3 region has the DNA TGTGCCAGTAGTTATTTTGGGACAGATCCCTCCGAGCAGTACTTC. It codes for CASSYFGTDPSEQYF.

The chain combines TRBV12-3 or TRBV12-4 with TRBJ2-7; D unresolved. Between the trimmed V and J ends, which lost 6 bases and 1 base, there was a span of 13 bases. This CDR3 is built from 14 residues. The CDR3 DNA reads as TGTGCCAGCAGCCCCGCGGTGGGGTCCTACGAGCAGTACTTC. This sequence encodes CASSPAVGSYEQYF.